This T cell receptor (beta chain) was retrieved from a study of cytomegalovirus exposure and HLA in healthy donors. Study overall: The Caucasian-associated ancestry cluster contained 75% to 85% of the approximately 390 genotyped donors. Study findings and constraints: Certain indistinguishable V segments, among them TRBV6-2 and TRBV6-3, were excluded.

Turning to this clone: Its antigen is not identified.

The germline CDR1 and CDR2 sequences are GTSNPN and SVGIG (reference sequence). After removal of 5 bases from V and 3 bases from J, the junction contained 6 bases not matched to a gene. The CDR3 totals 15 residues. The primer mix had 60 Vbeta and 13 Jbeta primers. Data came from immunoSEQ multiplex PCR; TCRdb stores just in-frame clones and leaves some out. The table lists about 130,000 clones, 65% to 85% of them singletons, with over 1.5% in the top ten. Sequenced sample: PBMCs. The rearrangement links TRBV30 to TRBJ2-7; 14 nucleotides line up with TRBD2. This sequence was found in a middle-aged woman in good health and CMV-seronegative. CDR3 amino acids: CAWSSGLAGGYEQYF. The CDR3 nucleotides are TGTGCCTGGTCGTCTGGACTAGCGGGAGGCTACGAGCAGTACTTC.